These 23 T cell receptor beta chains were all obtained from the same sample, sequenced in a study of blood T cell repertoires in COVID-19. Sequencing was performed with immunoSEQ multiplex PCR; in TCRdb, only in-frame clones are kept and a portion is missing. The sample has 85,000 to 100,000 clones; about two thirds are singletons. The sequenced material came from peripheral blood. Receptor source: a woman in her fifties or sixties in a cohort sampled during active or convalescent COVID-19.

The table lists this clone with a few counts. One end of the junction does not line up with germline, which may come from a read error. The rearrangement uses TRBV7-8 and TRBJ1-5; D not resolved. Germline V gene sequence: CDR1 SGHVS, CDR2 FQNEAQ. The length of the CDR3 is 12 residues. CDR3 sequence (DNA): TGTGCCAGCAGCTTAGAAGGCCACCCCACAGATTTT. This codes for CASSLEGHPTDF.

The V gene is TRBV27, the J gene TRBJ1-1; tentative D call: TRBD1 (5 bases). CDR3 length: 13 amino acids. Trimming shortened V by 2 bases and J by 6 bases, and 10 bases separated the two germline ends. CDR1 is MNHEY, CDR2 SMNVEV, per germline (reference sequence). The CDR3 loop is CASSLGPGAEAFF. The CDR3 coding sequence is TGTGCCAGCAGTTTAGGCCCGGGGGCTGAAGCTTTCTTT.

The chain employs TRBV6-2 or TRBV6-3 and TRBJ2-2, with a tentative D call TRBD1 (5 bases). Trimming shortened V by 4 bases and J by 4 bases, and 7 bases separated the two germline ends. This CDR3 region has 13 residues. Germline CDR1 and CDR2: MNHEY and SVGEGT. The CDR3 loop is CASSSRGTGELFF. The CDR3 nucleotides are TGTGCCAGCAGTTCAAGGGGCACCGGGGAGCTGTTTTTT.

The rearrangement uses TRBV5-3 and TRBJ2-2, with 8 bases identical to TRBD1. TRBV5-3 falls under the ORF class, with uncertain function. V was pared by 2 bases and J by 4 bases, with 13 bases of the junction left unmatched. The CDR3 sequence is 18 residues long. The CDR3 nucleotides are TGTGCCAGAAGCTTCTTTTATACGCGACAGGGGAGCACCGGGGAGCTGTTTTTT. This codes for CARSFFYTRQGSTGELFF.

This clone was seen once. This chain connects TRBV2 to TRBJ2-2; the D gene is possibly TRBD1 (6 bases). The germline gives CDR1 SNHLY, CDR2 FYNNEI. Trimming pared 4 bases from V and 5 bases from J, leaving 14 bases between. The CDR3 covers 15 residues. CDR3 residues: CASSAFQGRTGELFF. CDR3 nucleotide sequence: TGTGCCAGCAGTGCTTTTCAGGGGCGAACCGGGGAGCTGTTTTTT.

This clone was counted between two and nine times. This rearrangement joins TRBV10-1 to TRBJ1-6; D perhaps matches TRBD1 (5 bases). There are 15 residues in the CDR3. Germline V gives CDR1 WNHNN, CDR2 SYGVQD (reference sequence). Trimming shortened V by 1 base and J by 7 bases, and 11 bases separated the two germline ends. CDR3 nucleotides: TGCGCCAGCAGTGAGTACGGGGGGAGGAATTCACCCCTCCACTTT. Its translation is CASSEYGGRNSPLHF.

The CDR3 here is CASSSPGLSNTGELFF. DNA for the CDR3: TGCGCCAGCAGCTCCCCGGGTCTCTCTAACACCGGGGAGCTGTTTTTT. The chain employs TRBV5-1 and TRBJ2-2; no clear D. Looked up from germline, CDR1 is SGHRS and CDR2 is YFSETQ. CDR3 length equals 16 residues. Between the trimmed V and J ends, which lost 3 bases and 2 bases, there was a span of 14 bases. Full variable domain (remainder filled in from reference TRBV5-1 and TRBJ2-2): KAGVTQTPRYLIKTRGQQVTLSCSPISGHRSVSWYQQTPGQGLQFLFEYFSETQRNKGNFPGRFSGRQFSNSRSEMNVSTLELGDSALYLCASSSPGLSNTGELFFGEGSRLTVL.

For this clone: The germline gene is not matched at one end of the junction; a read error may be the cause. J is TRBJ2-3 and V is TRBV19; 8 positions agree with TRBD2. Germline assignment: CDR1 LNHDA and CDR2 SQIVND (reference sequence). The CDR3 runs 17 residues. The CDR3 loop reads CASSTLLAGDITYTQYF. In nucleotides, the CDR3 is TGTGCCAGTAGCACTCTCCTAGCGGGCGATATCACATATACGCAGTATTTT.

This chain links TRBV13 with TRBJ2-1, with D maybe TRBD1 (6 bases). Germline CDR1 PRHDT, CDR2 FYEKMQ (reference sequence). This CDR3 has 15 residues. V lost 5 bases to trimming and J lost 1 base, with 12 bases between them. CDR3 amino acids: CASSLLRGSYNEQFF. The CDR3 DNA is TGTGCCAGCAGCCTACTAAGGGGGTCCTACAATGAGCAGTTCTTC.

In this sample, this clone turned up a few times. J is TRBJ2-3 and V is TRBV10-3; D perhaps matches TRBD1 (6 bases). The V end lost 10 bases, the J end lost 3 bases, and 17 bases lay between the germline ends. Germline values: CDR1 ENHRY, CDR2 SYGVKD. The CDR3 loop spans 14 amino acids. The CDR3 DNA sequence: TGTGCCACGACACCGGGACAAATTACAGATACGCAGTATTTT. Encoded protein: CATTPGQITDTQYF.

This clone turned up a few times. The rearrangement uses TRBV5-4 and TRBJ1-3; tentatively, D is TRBD1 (6 bases). The CDR3 has 15 residues. Trimming shortened V by 5 bases and J by 4 bases, and 16 bases separated the two germline ends. Germline V gene lookup returns CDR1 SGHNT and CDR2 YYREEE (reference sequence). The chain's CDR3 is CASSQFQGKGNTIYF. CDR3 nucleotides: TGTGCCAGCAGTCAGTTTCAGGGGAAGGGAAACACCATATATTTT.

In its sample, this clone was seen once. The chain uses TRBV4-1 and TRBJ1-5; unclear D gene. The germline V and J ends were trimmed by 4 bases and 2 bases, with 12 bases remaining between them. The CDR3 has 15 residues. The germline V gene encodes CDR1 MGHRA and CDR2 YSYEKL. CDR3 protein: CASSRATGGNQPQHF. The CDR3 DNA reads as TGCGCCAGCAGCCGAGCCACCGGGGGCAATCAGCCCCAGCATTTT.

The chain is built from TRBV29-1 and TRBJ2-7; 10 bases match TRBD1. V was pared by 1 base and J by 5 bases, with 5 bases of the junction left unmatched. Germline V gives CDR1 SQVTM, CDR2 ANQGSEA. This CDR3 is built from 14 residues. CDR3 protein: CSVEGGDRGHEQYF. Here the CDR3 DNA reads TGCAGCGTTGAAGGGGGGGACAGGGGTCACGAGCAGTACTTC.

The rearrangement links TRBV13 to TRBJ1-1; a weak D match, TRBD1 (6 bases). Trimming cost V 5 bases and J 5 bases, with 15 bases left between them. The CDR3 spans 14 residues. In germline, CDR1 is PRHDT, CDR2 FYEKMQ (reference sequence). The CDR3 DNA reads as TGTGCCAGCAGCCCTCAATTCAGGGGAACTGAAGCTTTCTTT. It codes for CASSPQFRGTEAFF.

The V gene is TRBV7-2, the J gene TRBJ2-7; TRBD1 agrees at 8 bases. The CDR3 has 14 residues. The germline gives CDR1 SGHTA, CDR2 FQGNSA. J gave up 2 bases and V 5 bases, and 5 bases lay outside the gene matches. The CDR3 sequence: CASSVMTGAYEQYF. The CDR3 coding sequence is TGTGCCAGCAGCGTAATGACAGGGGCCTACGAGCAGTACTTC.

This sequence joins TRBV27 and TRBJ2-3; TRBD2 matches 7 bases. Trimming removed 7 bases from V and 1 base from J; junction bases left unmatched: 5. There are 14 residues in the CDR3. Looked up from germline, CDR1 is MNHEY and CDR2 is SMNVEV (reference sequence). The CDR3, as DNA: TGTGCCAGCATTCTGGGGGGGGGCACAGATACGCAGTATTTT. Its protein product is CASILGGGTDTQYF.

The V and J genes are TRBV6-6 and TRBJ1-2; unclear D gene. The CDR3 extends over 14 amino acids. Trimming stripped 5 bases from V and 8 bases from J, with 18 bases between. CDR1 and CDR2 (germline): MNHNY, SVGAGI (reference sequence). CDR3 region: CASSPTAGTRGYTF. CDR3 in DNA: TGTGCCAGCAGTCCCACCGCTGGAACTAGAGGCTACACCTTC.

V usage is TRBV3-1 (or the pseudogene TRBV3-2) and J usage is TRBJ2-7; TRBD1 matches at 8 bases. The CDR3 totals 16 residues. The germline V gene has CDR1 LGHDT and CDR2 YNNKEL (reference sequence). The J segment lost 12 bases and the V segment lost 0 bases, leaving 16 bases of the junction unmatched. For the CDR3, the DNA is TGTGCCAGCAGCCAAGATCCGAGACAGGGGTCCCCTTTGCTGTACTTC. The encoded protein is CASSQDPRQGSPLLYF.

The gene calls are TRBV13 and TRBJ2-1; D is ambiguous. V lost 5 bases to trimming and J lost 7 bases, with 18 bases between them. Germline CDR1 and CDR2: PRHDT and FYEKMQ (reference sequence). This CDR3 contains 15 residues. In DNA form, the CDR3 reads TGTGCCAGCAGCCCAAACGCGGCAGCCGTAAATGAGCAGTTCTTC. This encodes CASSPNAAAVNEQFF.

The chain is built from TRBV30 and TRBJ2-7; D not resolved. This CDR3 comprises 13 residues. V gave up 2 bases and J gave up 1 base, with 9 bases separating them. The germline CDR1 and CDR2 sequences are GTSNPN and SVGIG (reference sequence). The CDR3 bases are TGTGCCTGGAGTCGTCCCGGGTCCTACGAGCAGTACTTC. It codes for CAWSRPGSYEQYF.

In DNA, the CDR3 is TGTGCCACCAGTGATGTCCGGAGCAATGAGCAGTTCTTC. Translating gives CATSDVRSNEQFF. The chain combines TRBV24-1 with TRBJ2-1; no clear D gene. The CDR3 is 13 amino acids. V was trimmed by 3 bases and J by 6 bases, leaving 8 bases between them. CDR1 is KGHDR and CDR2 is SFDVKD in the germline V gene.

The chain recombines TRBV5-6 with TRBJ2-6; D unresolved. The germline gives CDR1 SGHDT, CDR2 YYEEEE. This CDR3 is 15 amino acids long. V gave up 4 bases and J gave up 1 base, with 9 bases separating them. The CDR3 loop reads CASSPRVSGANVLTF. The CDR3 nucleotides read TGTGCCAGCAGCCCCCGCGTTTCTGGGGCCAACGTCCTGACTTTC.

This clone was detected only once. The chain recombines TRBV20-1 with TRBJ2-7; D unclear. Germline values: CDR1 DFQATT, CDR2 SNEGSKA (reference sequence). The CDR3 is 11 amino acids. The CDR3 DNA is TGCAGCTTGTTCCTCTTCTACGAGCAGTACTTC. This sequence encodes CSLFLFYEQYF.